This is a list of T cell receptor beta chains from one sample in a study of cytomegalovirus exposure and HLA in healthy donors. Clones were read by immunoSEQ multiplex PCR, and TCRdb kept only the in-frame ones, dropping some. Of approximately 88,000 clones detected, 64% appear once; the ten largest clones hold approximately 3%. The specimen sequenced was PBMCs. These receptors were collected from a man in his fifties or sixties in good health and CMV-seronegative. Both conserved end residues are part of each CDR3. Fields, in order: V gene, J gene, D gene, clone size, CDR3 protein, CDR3 DNA. The D gene is left open where the match is weak. Clone size is stated in some rows and not others, as once, few, many or a class when expanded.

V gene: TRBV6-1
J gene: TRBJ1-1
D gene: -
clone size: -
CDR3 protein: CATNTGGREAFF
CDR3 DNA: TGTGCCACGAATACGGGGGGACGGGAAGCTTTCTTT

V gene: TRBV2
J gene: TRBJ1-5
D gene: -
clone size: -
CDR3 protein: CASSEASGAEQPQHF
CDR3 DNA: TGTGCCAGCAGTGAAGCAAGCGGGGCCGAGCAGCCCCAGCATTTT

V gene: TRBV11-1
J gene: TRBJ2-7
D gene: -
clone size: -
CDR3 protein: CASSSQINYEQYF
CDR3 DNA: TGTGCCAGCAGTTCTCAGATAAACTACGAGCAGTACTTC

V gene: TRBV2
J gene: TRBJ2-2
D gene: TRBD2
clone size: -
CDR3 protein: CASGPRGGPNTGELFF
CDR3 DNA: TGTGCCAGCGGACCCCGGGGGGGCCCTAACACCGGGGAGCTGTTTTTT

V gene: TRBV6-5
J gene: TRBJ1-1
D gene: -
clone size: few
CDR3 protein: CASRQTGWTEAFF
CDR3 DNA: TGTGCCAGCAGGCAAACAGGGTGGACTGAAGCTTTCTTT

V gene: TRBV7-6
J gene: TRBJ2-2
D gene: -
clone size: -
CDR3 protein: CASSLGAWDTNTGELFF
CDR3 DNA: TGTGCCAGCAGCTTAGGGGCCTGGGACACCAACACCGGGGAGCTGTTTTTT

V gene: TRBV11-1
J gene: TRBJ1-2
D gene: TRBD1
clone size: -
CDR3 protein: CASSLTGGDYGYTF
CDR3 DNA: TGTGCCAGCAGCCTTACAGGGGGGGACTATGGCTACACCTTC

V gene: TRBV27
J gene: TRBJ1-2
D gene: TRBD1
clone size: -
CDR3 protein: CASSLLGGPQANYGYTF
CDR3 DNA: TGTGCCAGCAGTTTATTAGGGGGCCCGCAAGCTAACTATGGCTACACCTTC

V gene: TRBV30
J gene: TRBJ2-1
D gene: TRBD2
clone size: few
CDR3 protein: CAWSILGGFHEQFF
CDR3 DNA: TGTGCCTGGAGTATCCTGGGGGGGTTCCATGAGCAGTTCTTC

V gene: TRBV6-1
J gene: TRBJ1-2
D gene: -
clone size: -
CDR3 protein: CASLQQGTNYGYTF
CDR3 DNA: TGTGCCAGCCTCCAACAGGGAACTAACTATGGCTACACCTTC

V gene: TRBV9
J gene: TRBJ2-2
D gene: -
clone size: -
CDR3 protein: CASTPGLLRGELFF
CDR3 DNA: TGTGCCAGCACCCCGGGACTTCTCCGCGGGGAGCTGTTTTTT

V gene: TRBV5-6
J gene: TRBJ1-1
D gene: -
clone size: -
CDR3 protein: CASTWGGQGGTEAFF
CDR3 DNA: TGTGCCAGCACCTGGGGTGGGCAGGGAGGGACTGAAGCTTTCTTT

V gene: TRBV6-1
J gene: TRBJ1-5
D gene: -
clone size: few
CDR3 protein: CASSENRDQPQHF
CDR3 DNA: TGTGCCAGCAGTGAGAACAGGGATCAGCCCCAGCATTTT

V gene: TRBV7-9
J gene: TRBJ2-7
D gene: TRBD1
clone size: -
CDR3 protein: CSSSLARLGTGTYEQYF
CDR3 DNA: TGTTCCAGCAGCTTAGCCCGACTAGGGACAGGGACATACGAGCAGTACTTC

V gene: TRBV5-6
J gene: TRBJ2-7
D gene: -
clone size: -
CDR3 protein: CASSAGFYEQYF
CDR3 DNA: TGTGCCAGCAGCGCGGGGTTCTACGAGCAGTACTTC

V gene: TRBV25-1
J gene: TRBJ1-1
D gene: -
clone size: once
CDR3 protein: CASSEYEIGEVHTEAFF
CDR3 DNA: TGTGCCAGCAGTGAATATGAGATAGGGGAGGTTCACACTGAAGCTTTCTTT

V gene: TRBV29-1
J gene: TRBJ1-1
D gene: TRBD1
clone size: -
CDR3 protein: CSAKGGQGGTEAFF
CDR3 DNA: TGCAGCGCCAAAGGGGGACAGGGAGGGACTGAAGCTTTCTTT

V gene: TRBV28
J gene: TRBJ1-4
D gene: TRBD1
clone size: -
CDR3 protein: CASSQRTGGEEKLFF
CDR3 DNA: TGTGCCAGCAGTCAGAGGACAGGGGGAGAAGAAAAACTGTTTTTT

V gene: TRBV9
J gene: TRBJ2-1
D gene: -
clone size: few
CDR3 protein: CASSVALGAPYNEQFF
CDR3 DNA: TGTGCCAGCAGCGTAGCTTTGGGGGCCCCCTACAATGAGCAGTTCTTC

V gene: TRBV11-2
J gene: TRBJ1-1
D gene: -
clone size: -
CDR3 protein: CASAGAQGTEAFF
CDR3 DNA: TGTGCCAGCGCTGGGGCCCAAGGCACTGAAGCTTTCTTT

V gene: TRBV23-1
J gene: TRBJ2-7
D gene: -
clone size: -
CDR3 protein: CASSHTEMKYEQYF
CDR3 DNA: TGCGCCAGCAGTCACACAGAAATGAAATACGAGCAGTACTTC

V gene: TRBV25-1
J gene: TRBJ1-2
D gene: -
clone size: -
CDR3 protein: CASRSRQNTYGYTF
CDR3 DNA: TGTGCCAGCAGAAGTAGACAGAACACCTATGGCTACACCTTC

V gene: TRBV15
J gene: TRBJ2-1
D gene: TRBD2
clone size: -
CDR3 protein: CATSRSLAGGYEQFF
CDR3 DNA: TGTGCCACCAGCAGGTCTCTAGCGGGAGGATATGAGCAGTTCTTC

V gene: TRBV4-1
J gene: TRBJ2-7
D gene: TRBD2
clone size: -
CDR3 protein: CASSQGGLRYEQYF
CDR3 DNA: TGCGCCAGCAGCCAAGGGGGACTACGCTACGAGCAGTACTTC

V gene: TRBV7-5
J gene: TRBJ1-4
D gene: -
clone size: -
CDR3 protein: CVRLGWGATNEKLFF
CDR3 DNA: TGTGTCAGGTTGGGATGGGGGGCAACTAATGAAAAACTGTTTTTT

V gene: TRBV18
J gene: TRBJ1-2
D gene: -
clone size: -
CDR3 protein: CASSPSRSHYGYTF
CDR3 DNA: TGTGCCAGCTCACCATCTAGATCCCACTATGGCTACACCTTC

V gene: TRBV19
J gene: TRBJ2-1
D gene: -
clone size: -
CDR3 protein: CASSIDLFPGAPNEQFF
CDR3 DNA: TGTGCCAGTAGTATAGATCTCTTCCCGGGAGCTCCCAATGAGCAGTTCTTC

V gene: TRBV6-6
J gene: TRBJ1-1
D gene: TRBD1
clone size: -
CDR3 protein: CASTRDRVGLAEAFF
CDR3 DNA: TGTGCCAGCACCAGGGACAGGGTGGGTTTGGCTGAAGCTTTCTTT

V gene: TRBV6-5
J gene: TRBJ2-1
D gene: -
clone size: -
CDR3 protein: CASSYSGESYNEQFF
CDR3 DNA: TGTGCCAGCAGTTACTCGGGCGAATCCTACAATGAGCAGTTCTTC

V gene: TRBV5-1
J gene: TRBJ1-1
D gene: -
clone size: -
CDR3 protein: CASSSDRLVEAFF
CDR3 DNA: TGCGCCAGCAGCTCTGACAGACTTGTTGAAGCTTTCTTT

V gene: TRBV6-5
J gene: TRBJ1-2
D gene: -
clone size: -
CDR3 protein: CASSEGGDGYTF
CDR3 DNA: TGTGCCAGCAGTGAAGGGGGGGATGGCTACACCTTC

V gene: TRBV9
J gene: TRBJ2-3
D gene: -
clone size: once
CDR3 protein: CASSTQLGLAEDTQYF
CDR3 DNA: TGTGCCAGCAGCACGCAGCTAGGACTGGCGGAAGATACGCAGTATTTT

V gene: TRBV2
J gene: TRBJ2-1
D gene: TRBD2
clone size: -
CDR3 protein: CASRIAAGVYNEQFF
CDR3 DNA: TGTGCCAGCAGGATTGCGGCGGGAGTCTACAATGAGCAGTTCTTC

V gene: TRBV19
J gene: TRBJ2-3
D gene: TRBD2
clone size: -
CDR3 protein: CASSIIPRRAGGRTDTQYF
CDR3 DNA: TGTGCCAGTAGTATTATCCCTCGGAGGGCGGGGGGGCGAACAGATACGCAGTATTTT

V gene: TRBV2
J gene: TRBJ2-5
D gene: TRBD2
clone size: once
CDR3 protein: CASRIGLAGGETQYF
CDR3 DNA: TGTGCCAGCAGAATAGGACTAGCGGGAGGAGAGACCCAGTACTTC

V gene: TRBV5-1
J gene: TRBJ2-7
D gene: TRBD2
clone size: -
CDR3 protein: CASSLWVGSSGRGASYEQYF
CDR3 DNA: TGCGCCAGCAGCTTATGGGTTGGGTCTAGCGGGAGGGGGGCCTCCTACGAGCAGTACTTC

V gene: TRBV4-1
J gene: TRBJ2-3
D gene: -
clone size: -
CDR3 protein: CASSQEFRGGTFSTDTQYF
CDR3 DNA: TGCGCCAGCAGCCAAGAGTTCAGGGGCGGAACCTTTAGCACAGATACGCAGTATTTT

V gene: TRBV19
J gene: TRBJ1-1
D gene: -
clone size: few
CDR3 protein: CASSIGRDTEAFF
CDR3 DNA: TGTGCCAGTAGTATAGGCCGGGACACTGAAGCTTTCTTT

V gene: TRBV5-4
J gene: TRBJ2-2
D gene: -
clone size: -
CDR3 protein: CASSLPQGETGELFF
CDR3 DNA: TGTGCCAGCAGCTTGCCACAGGGCGAAACCGGGGAGCTGTTTTTT

V gene: TRBV7-9
J gene: TRBJ1-6
D gene: TRBD1
clone size: once
CDR3 protein: CASSRQTGFDSPLHF
CDR3 DNA: TGTGCCAGCAGCCGACAGACAGGGTTCGATTCACCCCTCCACTTT

V gene: TRBV12-2
J gene: TRBJ1-2
D gene: -
clone size: -
CDR3 protein: CASRRPWGDYYGYTF
CDR3 DNA: TGTGCAAGTCGCAGACCGTGGGGGGACTATTATGGCTACACCTTC

V gene: TRBV13
J gene: TRBJ2-3
D gene: TRBD2
clone size: -
CDR3 protein: CASSQPGLAGTYTQYF
CDR3 DNA: TGTGCCAGCAGCCAACCGGGACTAGCGGGGACATATACGCAGTATTTT

V gene: TRBV28
J gene: TRBJ2-7
D gene: -
clone size: -
CDR3 protein: CASSWRFGDITSRYEQYF
CDR3 DNA: TGTGCCAGCAGTTGGCGTTTCGGGGACATCACCTCCCGCTACGAGCAGTACTTC

V gene: TRBV7-6
J gene: TRBJ2-7
D gene: TRBD1
clone size: few
CDR3 protein: CASSVGTGGYYEQYF
CDR3 DNA: TGTGCCAGCAGCGTGGGGACAGGGGGCTACTACGAGCAGTACTTC

V gene: TRBV12-5
J gene: TRBJ2-3
D gene: TRBD2
clone size: -
CDR3 protein: CASGFSSSGRGTDTQYF
CDR3 DNA: TGTGCTAGTGGTTTCTCTTCTAGTGGGAGGGGCACAGATACGCAGTATTTT

V gene: TRBV19
J gene: TRBJ2-1
D gene: TRBD2
clone size: -
CDR3 protein: CASASGGAYNEQFF
CDR3 DNA: TGTGCCAGTGCTAGCGGGGGGGCCTACAATGAGCAGTTCTTC

V gene: TRBV2
J gene: TRBJ1-3
D gene: -
clone size: many
CDR3 protein: CASSAGGNTIYF
CDR3 DNA: TGTGCCAGCAGTGCCGGGGGAAACACCATATATTTT

V gene: TRBV7-3
J gene: TRBJ1-1
D gene: -
clone size: -
CDR3 protein: CASSLSQANTEAFF
CDR3 DNA: TGTGCCAGCAGCTTGAGCCAGGCGAACACTGAAGCTTTCTTT

V gene: TRBV13
J gene: TRBJ2-5
D gene: TRBD2
clone size: -
CDR3 protein: CASSSTERGGEPTQYF
CDR3 DNA: TGTGCCAGCAGCTCGACGGAGCGGGGGGGCGAACCGACCCAGTACTTC

V gene: TRBV29-1
J gene: TRBJ2-7
D gene: -
clone size: medium-sized
CDR3 protein: CSAMPGRRVYEQYF
CDR3 DNA: TGCAGCGCAATGCCGGGACGGAGGGTCTACGAGCAGTACTTC

V gene: TRBV30
J gene: TRBJ2-3
D gene: TRBD2
clone size: -
CDR3 protein: CASAGLAVTDTQYF
CDR3 DNA: TGTGCCAGCGCGGGACTAGCAGTCACAGATACGCAGTATTTT

V gene: TRBV2
J gene: TRBJ1-2
D gene: TRBD1
clone size: -
CDR3 protein: CASSEVGDRGGYGYTF
CDR3 DNA: TGTGCCAGCAGTGAAGTAGGGGACAGGGGGGGCTATGGCTACACCTTC

V gene: TRBV7-9
J gene: TRBJ2-7
D gene: TRBD2
clone size: -
CDR3 protein: CASSLAGGGYANEQYF
CDR3 DNA: TGTGCCAGCAGCTTAGCTGGCGGGGGGTATGCCAACGAGCAGTACTTC